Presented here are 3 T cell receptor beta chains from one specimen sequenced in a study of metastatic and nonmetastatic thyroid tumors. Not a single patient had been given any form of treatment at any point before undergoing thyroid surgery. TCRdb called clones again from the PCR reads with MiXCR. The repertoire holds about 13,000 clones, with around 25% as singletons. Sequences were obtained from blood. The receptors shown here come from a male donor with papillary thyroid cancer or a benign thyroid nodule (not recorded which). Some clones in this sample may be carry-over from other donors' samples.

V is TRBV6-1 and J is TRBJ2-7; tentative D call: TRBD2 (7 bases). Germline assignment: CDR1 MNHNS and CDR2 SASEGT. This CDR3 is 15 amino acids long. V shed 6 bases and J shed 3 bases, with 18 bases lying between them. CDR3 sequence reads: CASSLQGSSGYEQYF. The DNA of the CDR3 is TGTGCCAGCAGCCTACAGGGTTCTAGCGGCTACGAGCAGTACTTC.

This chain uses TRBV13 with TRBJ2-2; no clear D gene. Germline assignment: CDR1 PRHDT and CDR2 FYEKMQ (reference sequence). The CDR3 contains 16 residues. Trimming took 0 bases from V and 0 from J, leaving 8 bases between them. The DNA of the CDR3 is TGTGCCAGCAGCTTAGGGCAGACCTCGAACACCGGGGAGCTGTTTTTT. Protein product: CASSLGQTSNTGELFF.

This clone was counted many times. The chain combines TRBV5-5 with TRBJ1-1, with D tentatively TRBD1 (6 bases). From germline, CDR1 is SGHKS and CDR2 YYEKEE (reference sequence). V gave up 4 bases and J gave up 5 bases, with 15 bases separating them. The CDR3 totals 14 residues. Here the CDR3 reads CASSGMTGGTEAFF. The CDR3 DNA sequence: TGTGCCAGCAGCGGAATGACAGGTGGGACTGAAGCTTTCTTT.